Each of the 4 T cell receptor beta chains below was sequenced from the same sample in a study of blood T cell repertoires in COVID-19 (dated by TCRdb to about 2020). Library construction relied on the immunoSEQ multiplex PCR assay. TCRdb re-hosts the immuneACCESS table, in-frame sequences only. Its copies lack some clones; in the studies checked, an unresolved V gene accounts for under half of them, and the cause for the rest is not known. In all, the sample holds around 300,000 clones, and around nine tenths of those were seen once. About 12% of the sample is held by the ten biggest clonotypes. Sequenced material: peripheral blood. The source is a woman in her 70s with COVID-19, enrolled during active disease.

This clone was recorded only once. V gene TRBV5-1 combines with J gene TRBJ2-7, with 7 bases fitting TRBD1. Germline CDR1 is SGHRS and CDR2 is YFSETQ. The V gene end was trimmed by 5 bases and the J gene end by 4 bases; junction bases not matched to a gene: 12. The CDR3 has 15 residues. CDR3 bases: TGCGCCAGCAGTCCGTTAGGACAGGTAGGTTACGAGCAGTACTTC. Translated, it gives CASSPLGQVGYEQYF.

The CDR3 nucleotides read TGTGCCAGCAGCTTAGACAGGGAAAATTCACCCCTCCACTTT. Translated, it gives CASSLDRENSPLHF. V gene TRBV5-4 combines with J gene TRBJ1-6; 7 nucleotides match TRBD1. Germline V gives CDR1 SGHNT, CDR2 YYREEE (reference sequence). The trim removed 2 bases at V and 7 bases at J, leaving 3 bases unmatched. The CDR3 runs to 14 residues.

The chain combines TRBV5-1 with TRBJ1-1; D unclear. Deletions cut 4 bases from V and 1 base from J, with 11 bases between. The CDR3 sequence is 14 residues long. From germline, CDR1 is SGHRS and CDR2 YFSETQ. The CDR3 DNA sequence: TGCGCCAGCAGCCGACGCGGGGAGAACACTGAAGCTTTCTTT. The encoded protein is CASSRRGENTEAFF.

The chain joins TRBV5-1 to TRBJ2-7, with D uncertain. The CDR3 consists of 15 residues. CDR1 and CDR2 from the germline V gene are SGHRS and YFSETQ. V was pared by 1 base and J by 0 bases, with 11 bases between. The CDR3 region has the DNA TGCGCCAGCAGCTTGAGGCTTAGGAGCTCCTACGAGCAGTACTTC. It specifies CASSLRLRSSYEQYF.